The following is a T cell receptor beta chain sequence with its context. The antigen it recognizes is unknown. No much larger clone exists at a distance of one base, and base qualities are not known. This sample is part of a study of cytomegalovirus exposure and HLA in healthy donors (dated by TCRdb to about 2017). Regarding the complete study: An earlier analysis of roughly 570 of the donors reported under 300 Gb of sequence data and 95 million to 120 million unique TCR beta sequences obtained from approximately 180 million T cells. All discovery cohort repertoires had been generated on a single sequencing platform. Using immunosequencing, the study profiled T cell repertoires from about 650 subjects and related those repertoires to cytomegalovirus serostatus. The genetic ancestry cluster associated with self-reported Caucasian donors included 65% to 90% of the 398 genotyped donors. An earlier analysis of some 500 of the donors applied high-throughput TCR beta sequencing to assess whether each TCR beta V gene segment acted as functional or pseudogenic. Typing coverage differed by locus: A, B, C, DRB1 and DQB1 were typed in roughly 620-640 donors, DQA1 in about 560, DPA1 in 600 to 610, and DPB1 in 450 to 490. Rather than drawing on any new phenotypic data, the later analysis identified candidate immune exposures from TCR beta sequences and the way those sequences occurred across donors. A separate validation cohort of about 110 different subjects was used in addition to the 666-subject first cohort. The study aimed to test whether cataloging public T cell receptors could reveal signatures of past pathogen exposure. About 310 gigabases of sequencing data and roughly 90 million unique TCR sequences were included in an early release covering 500 to 750 HLA-typed donors. In a later genetic analysis, genome-wide SNP genotypes for about three fifths of the roughly 670 donors were used, and that subset was treated as a discovery cohort. Donor age, sex, ethnicity and CMV serostatus were compiled together with the repertoire data. Class I and class II HLA loci were covered by the typing at four-digit resolution. To study patterns of TCR occurrence, a later analysis re-analyzed previously published TCR beta repertoires from several hundred donors and added high-resolution HLA genotyping. Roughly five DR-DQ haplotypes were treated as single units for association and clustering because of strong linkage in the cohort. Among 300 to 450 genotyped donors of the cohort, an average of around 240,000 unique TCR beta nucleotide sequences were sequenced per donor, roughly a sixth of them non-productive. The study combined high-throughput TCR immunosequencing, statistical association of individual TCRs with disease status, and machine learning to predict cytomegalovirus infection status. What the work shows at the level of the full study, not this receptor alone: A further reported finding was that TCR beta sequences accurately predicted the HLA-A and HLA-B alleles for most subjects in the first cohort. Most TCR sequences were seen in very few donors, while some public TCRs were found in many individuals. An earlier analysis of approximately 500 of the donors showed that most TCR beta V segments appeared in productive rearrangements either about 87% or about 30% of the time, which broadly matched IMGT annotations. It was suggested by the authors that the approach could potentially be generalized to other disease states and immunological phenotypes. The classifier was reported to diagnose cytomegalovirus status with high specificity and sensitivity in both the original and validation cohorts. A few of the identified cytomegalovirus-associated TCR beta chains were confirmed in vitro to be specific for cytomegalovirus antigens. Most CMV-associated TCR beta chains appeared to be HLA-restricted in a later analysis, and the HLA associations seemed to be driven largely by CMV exposure. Roughly uniform sequencing depth across donors was assumed in presence/absence analyses, although this assumption may not hold. When HLA alleles, especially DR and DQ, strongly co-occurred, attributing TCR associations to individual alleles was difficult. Linkage disequilibrium might explain the correlated functional status among segregating V segments, but an unknown experimental factor could not be excluded. The study gave a list of about 170 TCR beta chains associated with cytomegalovirus. Because counts were too low, 15 to 20 rarely observed V segments, including chromosome 9 orphons, were excluded from the earlier analysis of some 590 of the donors. In a later analysis, HLA-associated TCR beta chains showed more clonal expansion and lower generation probabilities than non-associated chains that were equally common. Because the 87-base-pair reads could not distinguish some IMGT-functional V segments, including TRBV6-2 and TRBV6-3, those segments were excluded. V-gene and J-gene trimming of TCR beta chains was associated with a missense DCLRE1C variant in a later genetic analysis, and the association was replicated in an independent cohort. Because HLA typing was missing for some donors at each locus, association tests included only the typed subset. Only TCR beta chains were sequenced in this cohort, and the absence of alpha or paired-chain data limited detectable features. A cluster of highly shared sequence variants was judged likely to represent a technical artifact of the sequencing pipeline. CMV serostatus was the only immune exposure information available for the cohort. In a later analysis, TCR association rates were found to vary across HLA loci, with the most associated TCRs seen for DRB1 alleles and the fewest for HLA-C alleles. According to a later genetic analysis, donors in an Asian-associated ancestry cluster had fewer N-insertions in productive TCRs than the approximately 700-donor mean. Specific HLA alleles were associated with 15,000 to 20,000 TCR beta sequences at a false discovery rate of 0.05 in a later analysis. In a later analysis, several top co-occurrence clusters were reported to appear linked to parvovirus B19, influenza, CMV and Epstein-Barr virus.

Germline trimming: 7 bases from V, 5 bases from J; junction bases outside gene matches: 9. In the germline V gene, CDR1 corresponds to MNHNS and CDR2 to SASEGT. The CDR3, cysteine through phenylalanine, is 14 amino acids long. This entry keeps only the CDR3 DNA: 42 bases, framed from base 1. Library method: the immunoSEQ multiplex PCR assay. For the multiplex PCR, a mixture combining 60 forward primers for TCR Vbeta segments and 13 reverse primers for TCR Jbeta segments was used. Amplification of the CDR3 region of rearranged TCR beta genes was performed with a multiplex PCR assay on genomic DNA. The Illumina HiSeq System was used to sequence the amplified TCR beta libraries as 87-base-pair reads. Concerning the study's data processing: A later analysis tallied roughly 80 million unique TCR beta chains across the 610 or so repertoires, and around 10 million of those chains were shared by two or more donors. Raw reads were error-corrected and collapsed into unique sequences with a nearest-neighbor algorithm that merged closely related sequences to remove PCR and sequencing errors. To assign V, D and J gene segments, CDR3 sequences were aligned to IMGT reference sequences. Each retained sequence needed at least a six-nucleotide match to both a V gene segment and a J gene segment. Rearrangements were called productive when the CDR3 lacked stop codons and stayed in frame with V and J; all others were non-productive. Following IMGT convention, CDR3 was defined as the stretch from the second conserved V-encoded cysteine to the conserved J-encoded phenylalanine. Sequences without an unambiguous match to a single V gene segment were excluded from the earlier analysis of almost 600 of the donors. In an earlier analysis of 587 of the donors, V segments were called functional above 56.7% productive rearrangements and were called segregating when the between-donor standard deviation exceeded 5%. To diagnose cytomegalovirus status from the catalog of TCR beta chain sequences, a statistical classification framework was built. V and J gene assignment, in a later analysis, came from comparing TCR nucleotide sequences with IMGT/GENE-DB human TR gene sequences. A later analysis assigned CDR3 sequences and most-parsimonious VDJ recombination scenarios with the TCRdist pipeline. A later analysis defined each TCR beta chain by its CDR3 amino acid sequence plus V-gene family, and excluded reads lacking a unique V-gene family. As a way to deal with suspected cross-contamination and a sequencing artifact, a later analysis dropped 500 to 700 nucleotide sequences that were highly shared and had low generation probability. In a later analysis, a clonal expansion index was calculated for each public chain from normalized within-repertoire ranks of inferred template counts. Generation probabilities in a later analysis came from a VDJ recombination model fitted to out-of-frame rearrangements, and those results were checked against IGoR. A later analysis scored TCR-TCR, TCR-HLA and TCR-CMV co-occurrence with hypergeometric tests, applying a repertoire-size bias correction to TCR pairs. A later analysis estimated false discovery rates by permuting HLA or CMV assignments 20 times. A later analysis grouped co-occurring TCRs with DBSCAN, adding TCRdist sequence similarity when clustering within HLA-allele-positive subsets. Repertoires with fewer than 30,000 or more than 120,000 public chains were left out of co-occurrence clustering, as were four to six repertoires with anomalous nucleotide sharing. Not all clones reach the TCRdb copy of this immuneACCESS table, which keeps in-frame sequences only. Checked studies attribute under half of the gap to unresolved V genes and leave the rest unexplained. V, J and clone size are taken as reported in that table, and D and trimming were inferred from the DNA itself. The sample contains around 160,000 clones, 80% to 85% of them found a single time. Approximately 1.5% of the sample goes to the ten largest clones.

The cohort comprised around 690 healthy bone marrow donors. All cohort members were sampled while nominally healthy, although unrecorded immune exposures were likely present. The donor was CMV seronegative and was included in the group of hundreds of seronegative cohort members. Each donor provided a peripheral blood sample, and peripheral blood mononuclear cells were used for TCR beta sequencing. Genomic DNA was extracted from the blood cell samples with the Qiagen DNeasy Blood Extraction Kit. Sequencing was performed on PBMCs. This sequence was found in a woman aged 18-35 years in good health and CMV-seronegative. The chain links TRBV6-1 with TRBJ1-2; TRBD1 fits 8 bases in the junction. The sequenced DNA: TGTGCCAGCACCCACTCAGGGGGCGGGTATGGCTACACCTTC. Translated, this is CASTHSGGGYGYTF.